These 30 T cell receptor beta chains came from one sample sequenced in a study of T cell repertoires in cytomegalovirus infection. TCRdb re-called the reads with MiXCR, one entry per CDR3 protein. The repertoire holds about 770,000 distinct CDR3 sequences, with around 29% as singletons. Antigen specificity for these receptors is unknown. The sample was cultured CD8+ T cells from PBMCs, taken from culture after CMV antigen stimulation. Source of these receptors: a human donor in good health (CMV status not recorded). Some clones in this sample may be carry-over from other donors' samples.

The chain combines TRBV7-2 with TRBJ2-5, with D perhaps given as TRBD1 or TRBD2 (6 bases each). Germline CDR1 reads SGHTA; CDR2 reads FQGNSA. The V and J ends lost 1 base and 6 bases respectively, with 18 bases between them. The CDR3 runs 16 residues. The CDR3 is CASSLGVERGEQTQYF. CDR3 nucleotides: TGTGCCAGCAGCTTAGGGGTGGAAAGGGGGGAACAGACCCAGTACTTC. The full variable domain, completed using reference TRBV7-2 and TRBJ2-5, is GAGVSQSPSNKVTEKGKDVELRCDPISGHTALYWYRQSLGQGLEFLIYFQGNSAPDKSGLPSDRFSAERTGGSVSTLTIQRTQQEDSAVYLCASSLGVERGEQTQYFGPGTRLLVL.

The chain uses TRBV4-2 and TRBJ1-1, with D uncertain. V was trimmed by 1 base and J by 11 bases, leaving 11 bases between them. CDR1 LGHNA and CDR2 YNFKEQ come from the germline V gene. This CDR3 spans 12 amino acids. The CDR3 here is CASSQGTVGAFF. In nucleotides, the CDR3 is TGTGCCAGCAGCCAAGGGACCGTCGGGGCTTTCTTT.

This clonotype was observed a few times. The chain uses TRBV6-5 and TRBJ2-5, with 10 bases fitting TRBD1. J was trimmed by 1 base and V by 1 base; bases with no gene match: 0. This CDR3 region has 15 residues. Germline V lookup: CDR1 MNHEY, CDR2 SVGAGI. The CDR3 DNA reads as TGTGCCAGCAGTTACTGGGACAGGGGCCAAGAGACCCAGTACTTC. This sequence encodes CASSYWDRGQETQYF.

Comment on this clonotype: A much more abundant neighbour one base away suggests this may be a read error. The chain has TRBV7-2 and TRBJ2-3; 8 positions agree with TRBD1. Germline CDR1 and CDR2: SGHTA and FQGNSA. Unmatched junction bases numbered 7, after V lost 2 bases and J lost 0 bases. The CDR3 has 17 amino acids. For the CDR3, the DNA is TGTGCCAGCAGCTTACCTCGGACAGGGACGAGCACAGATACGCAGTATTTT. Its translation: CASSLPRTGTSTDTQYF.

This clonotype was seen a few times. This rearrangement joins TRBV6-1 to TRBJ2-2, with D possibly TRBD2 on 7 matching bases. Trimming removed 0 bases from V and 3 bases from J, with 14 bases in between. Germline V gene lookup returns CDR1 MNHNS and CDR2 SASEGT. This CDR3 comprises 17 residues. The CDR3 DNA follows: TGTGCCAGCAGTGAAGCGCTTCGGGGGGCTCACACCGGGGAGCTGTTTTTT. Protein product: CASSEALRGAHTGELFF.

The gene calls are TRBV11-2 and TRBJ2-1; perhaps TRBD1 as D (6 bases). CDR1 and CDR2 (germline): SGHAT, FQNNGV. V shed 9 bases and J shed 10 bases, with 13 bases lying between them. The CDR3 totals 11 residues. The CDR3 bases are TGTGCCAGTCTACACAGGGAGGAGCAGTTCTTC. Its protein is CASLHREEQFF. Using reference TRBV11-2 and TRBJ2-1 for the parts outside the CDR3, the full variable domain is EAGVAQSPRYKIIEKRQSVAFWCNPISGHATLYWYQQILGQGPKLLIQFQNNGVVDDSQLPKDRFSAERLKGVDSTLKIQPAKLEDSAVYLCASLHREEQFFGPGTRLTVL.

The table lists this clonotype with a few counts. The J gene is TRBJ1-2, the V gene TRBV6-5; maybe TRBD1 (5 bases). The germline V gene encodes CDR1 MNHEY and CDR2 SVGAGI. This CDR3 spans 14 amino acids. V was cut by 0 bases and J by 6 bases, with 11 bases left in between. The CDR3 DNA reads as TGTGCCAGCAGTTACTCGAAGGGGCTTGATGGCTACACCTTC. Its protein is CASSYSKGLDGYTF.

This clonotype was seen a handful of times. The J gene is TRBJ2-2, the V gene TRBV11-3; 8 nucleotides align to TRBD2. In germline, CDR1 is SGHNT, CDR2 YENEEA. Trimming at V came to 0 bases and at J to 3 bases, leaving 0 bases not matched to a gene. This CDR3 has 15 amino acids. As DNA, the CDR3 is TGTGCCAGCAGCTTAGAGCGGGGGGACACCGGGGAGCTGTTTTTT. Encoded protein: CASSLERGDTGELFF.

This clonotype was found many times. The V gene is TRBV7-9, the J gene TRBJ1-2, with 9 bases matching TRBD1. Germline V gene data show CDR1 as SEHNR and CDR2 as FQNEAQ (reference sequence). The V gene end was trimmed by 5 bases and the J gene end by 4 bases; junction bases not matched to a gene: 11. The CDR3 has 16 residues. This CDR3 is CASSTGQGKARYGYTF. DNA for the CDR3: TGTGCCAGCAGCACCGGACAGGGGAAGGCTCGCTATGGCTACACCTTC.

The genes are TRBV7-2 and TRBJ1-2; D call uncertain. The ends were cut back, 1 base at V and 0 bases at J, with 15 bases in the middle. There are 17 residues in the CDR3. Germline CDR1 reads SGHTA; CDR2 reads FQGNSA. CDR3 amino acids: CASSLGLVGTANYGYTF. DNA for the CDR3: TGTGCCAGCAGCTTAGGATTAGTGGGAACCGCTAACTATGGCTACACCTTC.

The J gene is TRBJ2-1, the V gene TRBV11-3; D gene unclear. Trimming removed 5 bases at V and 10 bases at J, with 24 bases between. The CDR3 spans 16 residues. Germline CDR1 SGHNT, CDR2 YENEEA. CDR3 protein: CASSLHGPASLGEQFF. For the CDR3, the DNA is TGTGCCAGCAGCCTCCACGGACCTGCTAGTCTCGGCGAGCAGTTCTTC.

The chain recombines TRBV19 with TRBJ1-4; D possibly corresponds to TRBD1 (5 bases). The CDR3 sequence is 15 residues long. The ends were cut back, 2 bases at V and 5 bases at J, with 12 bases in the middle. The germline gives CDR1 LNHDA, CDR2 SQIVND (reference sequence). The CDR3 coding sequence is TGTGCCAGTAGTATACCTTGGAGGGGAAATGAAAAACTGTTTTTT. This encodes CASSIPWRGNEKLFF.

The V gene is TRBV5-5, the J gene TRBJ2-7, with 10 bases identical to TRBD2. The CDR3 contains 14 residues. The germline gives CDR1 SGHKS, CDR2 YYEKEE (reference sequence). V shed 6 bases, J shed 7 bases, and the junction held 10 bases outside the gene matches. The CDR3 DNA reads TGTGCCAGCAACCTAGCGGGGGACCCTTTGGAGCAGTACTTC. Encoded protein: CASNLAGDPLEQYF.

This clonotype was found a few times. The rearrangement links TRBV6-4 to TRBJ1-6; D might be TRBD1 (6 bases). Germline CDR1 is MRHNA and CDR2 is SNTAGT. V lost 3 bases and J 9 bases, leaving 21 bases between the germline ends. CDR3 length equals 17 residues. The CDR3 reads CASSEFPTQGSVSPLHF. The CDR3 region has the DNA TGTGCCAGCAGTGAATTCCCCACTCAGGGGTCGGTTTCACCCCTCCACTTT.

This clonotype has more than one count but fewer than ten. This chain joins TRBV15 and TRBJ1-1; a possible D gene is TRBD1 (6 bases). This CDR3 has 17 residues. Trimming took 3 bases from V and 3 from J, leaving 20 bases between them. The germline V gene encodes CDR1 LNHNV and CDR2 YYDKDF (reference sequence). The CDR3 nucleotides read TGTGCCACCAGCAGTACCACAGGGTTCGGCTGGGACACTGAAGCTTTCTTT. This translates into CATSSTTGFGWDTEAFF. The full variable domain, its missing parts supplied by reference TRBV15 and TRBJ1-1, is DAMVIQNPRYQVTQFGKPVTLSCSQTLNHNVMYWYQQKSSQAPKLLFHYYDKDFNNEADTPDNFQSRRPNTSFCFLDIRSPGLGDTAMYLCATSSTTGFGWDTEAFFGQGTRLTVV.

This clonotype came up a few times. The chain uses TRBV28 and TRBJ2-5; the D gene is possibly TRBD2 (6 bases). Looked up from germline, CDR1 is MDHEN and CDR2 is SYDVKM. The ends were cut back, 3 bases at V and 3 bases at J, with 17 bases in the middle. CDR3 length: 16 amino acids. CDR3: CASSFPPSGEEETQYF. DNA of the CDR3: TGTGCCAGCAGTTTTCCTCCCTCGGGGGAAGAAGAGACCCAGTACTTC.

This chain links TRBV18 with TRBJ2-3; TRBD2 matches at 10 bases. This CDR3 has 15 residues. J was trimmed by 4 bases and V by 5 bases; bases with no gene match: 6. Germline lookup yields CDR1 KGHSH and CDR2 LQKENI. The CDR3 sequence: CASSSASGGSDTQYF. CDR3 bases: TGTGCCAGCTCATCCGCTAGCGGGGGTTCAGATACGCAGTATTTT. The whole variable domain, filled in from reference TRBV18 and TRBJ2-3, reads NAGVMQNPRHLVRRRGQEARLRCSPMKGHSHVYWYRQLPEEGLKFMVYLQKENIIDESGMPKERFSAEFPKEGPSILRIQQVVRGDSAAYFCASSSASGGSDTQYFGPGTRLTVL.

The chain employs TRBV7-3 and TRBJ2-5, with D hard to call. This CDR3 contains 15 residues. Germline CDR1 and CDR2: SGHTA and FQGTGA. Trimming removed 4 bases at V and 5 bases at J, with 17 bases between. The CDR3 nucleotides read TGTGCCAGCAGCTCCGGCGTTGACCTCGGGGAGACCCAGTACTTC. This sequence encodes CASSSGVDLGETQYF.

This clonotype was found a few times. The CDR3 spells CASSDDQGVETQYF. The CDR3 DNA sequence: TGTGCCAGCAGTGATGATCAGGGAGTAGAGACCCAGTACTTC. The V call is TRBV6-1, the J call TRBJ2-5; D tentatively reads TRBD1 or TRBD2 (5 bases each). V dropped 3 bases and J dropped 4 bases, with 12 bases sitting between them. From germline, CDR1 is MNHNS and CDR2 SASEGT. This CDR3 spans 14 amino acids.

The chain has TRBV9 and TRBJ1-6; D gene unclear. CDR3 length: 20 amino acids. Trimming removed 0 bases from V and 7 bases from J, with 26 bases in between. Germline loops: CDR1 SGDLS, CDR2 YYNGEE. In DNA form, the CDR3 reads TGTGCCAGCAGCGTAGCCGACAAATTATCATATTCAAGATGGAATTCACCCCTCCACTTT. It specifies CASSVADKLSYSRWNSPLHF. The variable domain in full, completed from reference TRBV9 and TRBJ1-6, reads DSGVTQTPKHLITATGQRVTLRCSPRSGDLSVYWYQQSLDQGLQFLIQYYNGEERAKGNILERFSAQQFPDLHSELNLSSLELGDSALYFCASSVADKLSYSRWNSPLHFGNGTRLTVT.

This clonotype was picked up a small number of times. The V gene is TRBV7-6, the J gene TRBJ2-3; 11 bases map to TRBD2. Per the germline V gene, CDR1 is SGHVS and CDR2 is FNYEAQ. J lost 6 bases, V lost 1 base, and 6 bases had no gene match. The CDR3 covers 16 residues. CDR3 amino acids: CASSLDKTSGVDTQYF. The CDR3 DNA sequence: TGTGCCAGCAGCTTAGATAAGACTAGCGGGGTCGATACGCAGTATTTT.

This clonotype has ten or more counts. The rearrangement joins TRBV7-9 to TRBJ1-5; D call uncertain. The germline V gene has CDR1 SEHNR and CDR2 FQNEAQ (reference sequence). Deletions cut 1 base from V and 5 bases from J, with 9 bases between. The CDR3 has 14 residues. In DNA form, the CDR3 reads TGTGCCAGCAGCTTAGGACCCAAGTATCAGCCCCAGCATTTT. Translated: CASSLGPKYQPQHF.

The table lists this clonotype with many counts. The chain joins TRBV6-1 to TRBJ1-5; D remains ambiguous. The germline CDR1 and CDR2 sequences are MNHNS and SASEGT. The CDR3 covers 16 residues. Between the trimmed V and J ends, which lost 3 bases and 0 bases, there was a span of 12 bases. For the CDR3, the DNA is TGTGCCAGCAGTGATTGGGGTCCCCTTAGCAATCAGCCCCAGCATTTT. This gives the protein CASSDWGPLSNQPQHF.

This clonotype was counted a few times. The chain combines TRBV12-3 or TRBV12-4 with TRBJ1-2, with 7 bases fitting TRBD1. With V trimmed by 5 bases and J by 4 bases, 4 bases remained unmatched. The CDR3 length is 13 residues. Here the CDR3 reads CASSRDSLYGYTF. In DNA, the CDR3 is TGTGCCAGCAGTCGGGACAGCCTCTATGGCTACACCTTC.

This clonotype was recorded many times. The J gene is TRBJ2-5, the V gene TRBV7-2, with D maybe TRBD1 (6 bases). This CDR3 comprises 16 residues. Germline V gives CDR1 SGHTA, CDR2 FQGNSA. Deletions cut 1 base from V and 3 bases from J, with 15 bases between. Here the CDR3 reads CASSLVFWDTEETQYF. The CDR3 DNA reads as TGTGCCAGCAGCTTAGTCTTTTGGGACACGGAAGAGACCCAGTACTTC.

This clonotype was recorded a few times. The V and J genes are TRBV27 and TRBJ1-6; possible D gene TRBD1, 5 bases. This CDR3 has 15 amino acids. CDR1 and CDR2 (germline): MNHEY, SMNVEV (reference sequence). V was shortened by 7 bases and J by 6 bases, with 16 bases between the two germline ends. The CDR3 spells CASNPDRNLNSPLHF. The CDR3 DNA follows: TGTGCCAGCAACCCCGACAGAAACCTTAATTCACCCCTCCACTTT.

The chain carries TRBV7-9 and TRBJ2-5; D is perhaps TRBD2 (5 bases). Trimming pared 5 bases from V and 5 bases from J, leaving 15 bases between. This CDR3 is 14 amino acids long. Germline V CDR1 and CDR2: SEHNR, FQNEAQ (reference sequence). The CDR3 region has the DNA TGTGCCAGCAGCCCCCCGAAGGGCGGGGAGACCCAGTACTTC. It yields the protein CASSPPKGGETQYF.

The rearrangement uses TRBV6-6 and TRBJ1-5; weak D call: TRBD1 (6 bases). The CDR3 has 15 amino acids. V dropped 5 bases and J dropped 3 bases, with 14 bases sitting between them. Per germline, CDR1 MNHNY and CDR2 SVGAGI (reference sequence). The CDR3 reads CASSTSGDNNQPQHF. The CDR3, as DNA: TGTGCCAGCAGTACCTCAGGGGATAACAATCAGCCCCAGCATTTT.

The rearrangement uses TRBV24-1 and TRBJ2-2; D may be TRBD2 (6 bases). CDR1 is KGHDR, CDR2 SFDVKD, per germline. The CDR3 consists of 15 residues. The V gene lost 8 bases and the J gene lost 1 base, with 13 bases spanning the gap. CDR3 residues: CATTLRRVNTGELFF. The CDR3 DNA is TGTGCCACCACCCTCCGGAGGGTGAACACCGGGGAGCTGTTTTTT.

This clonotype was seen a few times. V usage is TRBV5-1 and J usage is TRBJ1-2; TRBD1 might be the D (5 bases). The CDR3 extends over 15 amino acids. V lost 0 bases to trimming and J lost 4 bases, with 13 bases between them. In germline, CDR1 is SGHRS, CDR2 YFSETQ. The chain's CDR3 is CASSLAFGGSYGYTF. The CDR3, as DNA: TGCGCCAGCAGCTTGGCTTTTGGGGGAAGCTATGGCTACACCTTC.